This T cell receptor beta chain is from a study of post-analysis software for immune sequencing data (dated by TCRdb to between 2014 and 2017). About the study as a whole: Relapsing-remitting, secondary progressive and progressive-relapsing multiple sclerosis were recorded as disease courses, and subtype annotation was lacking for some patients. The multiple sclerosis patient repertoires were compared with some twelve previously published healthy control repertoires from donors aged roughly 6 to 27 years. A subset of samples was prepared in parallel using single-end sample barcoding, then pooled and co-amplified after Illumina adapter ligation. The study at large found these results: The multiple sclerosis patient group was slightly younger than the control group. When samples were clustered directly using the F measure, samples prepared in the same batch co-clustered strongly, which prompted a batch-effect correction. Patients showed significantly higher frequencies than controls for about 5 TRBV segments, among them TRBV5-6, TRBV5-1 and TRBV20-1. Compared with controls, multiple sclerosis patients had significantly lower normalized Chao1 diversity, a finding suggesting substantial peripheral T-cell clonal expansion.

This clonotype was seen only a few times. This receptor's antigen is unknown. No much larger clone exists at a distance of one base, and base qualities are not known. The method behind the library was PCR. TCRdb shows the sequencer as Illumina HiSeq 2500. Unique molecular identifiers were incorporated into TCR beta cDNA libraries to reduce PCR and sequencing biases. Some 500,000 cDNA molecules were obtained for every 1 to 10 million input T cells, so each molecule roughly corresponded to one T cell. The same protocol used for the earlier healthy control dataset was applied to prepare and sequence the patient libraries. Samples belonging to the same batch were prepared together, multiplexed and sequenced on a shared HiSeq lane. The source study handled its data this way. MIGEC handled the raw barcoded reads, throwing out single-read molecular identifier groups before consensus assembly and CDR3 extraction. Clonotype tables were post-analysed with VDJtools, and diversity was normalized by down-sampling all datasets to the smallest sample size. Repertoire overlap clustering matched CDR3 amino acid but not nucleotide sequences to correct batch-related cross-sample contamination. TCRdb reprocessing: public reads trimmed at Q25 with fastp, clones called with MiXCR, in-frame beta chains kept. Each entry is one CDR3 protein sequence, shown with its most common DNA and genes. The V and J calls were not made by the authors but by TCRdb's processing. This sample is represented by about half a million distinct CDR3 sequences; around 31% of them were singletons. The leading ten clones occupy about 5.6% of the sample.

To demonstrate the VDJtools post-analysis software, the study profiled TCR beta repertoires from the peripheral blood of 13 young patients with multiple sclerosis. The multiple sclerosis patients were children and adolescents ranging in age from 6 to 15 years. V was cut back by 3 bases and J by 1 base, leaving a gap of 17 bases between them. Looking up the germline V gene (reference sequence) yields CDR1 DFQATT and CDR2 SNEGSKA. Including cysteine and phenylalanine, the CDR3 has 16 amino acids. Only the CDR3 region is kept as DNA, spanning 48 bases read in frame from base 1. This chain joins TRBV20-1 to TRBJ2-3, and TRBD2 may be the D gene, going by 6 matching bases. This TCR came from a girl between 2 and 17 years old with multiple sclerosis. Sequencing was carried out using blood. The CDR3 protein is CSASSTRRAGTDTQYF. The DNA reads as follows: TGCAGTGCTAGCTCAACTAGGAGGGCCGGCACAGATACGCAGTATTTT.